One and the same sample provided the 23 T cell receptor beta chains below, sequenced in a study of read filtering for tumor transcriptome and immune sequencing. The library was built from 400 ng RNA with molecular barcoded adaptors for alpha/delta and beta/gamma chains. One entry per CDR3 protein results from TCRdb running MiXCR on the reads. The table lists around 130,000 distinct CDR3 sequences, around 13% of them singletons. The sequencing sample was made of a population of CD138-negative cells sorted from bone marrow. The receptors stem from a donor aged 40 or over with multiple myeloma.

This clonotype was recorded at least ten times. This chain links TRBV14 with TRBJ1-1; D possibly corresponds to TRBD1 (6 bases). V lost 4 bases to trimming and J lost 10 bases, with 13 bases between them. This CDR3 spans 12 amino acids. Germline values: CDR1 SGHDN, CDR2 FVKESK. The CDR3 DNA follows: TGTGCCAGCAGCCCCCGGATCAGGGGAGCTTTCTTT. Protein sequence: CASSPRIRGAFF.

This clonotype was seen many times. The chain has TRBV7-2 and TRBJ2-7; D possibly corresponds to TRBD1 (5 bases). The CDR3 totals 14 residues. V was clipped by 3 bases and J by 1 base, with 10 bases between them. Looked up from germline, CDR1 is SGHTA and CDR2 is FQGNSA. CDR3 region: CASSLETASYEQYF. CDR3 nucleotide sequence: TGTGCCAGCAGCTTGGAGACAGCGTCCTACGAGCAGTACTTC.

This clonotype was seen at least ten times. V usage is TRBV7-2 and J usage is TRBJ2-7; no definite D call. Germline V lookup: CDR1 SGHTA, CDR2 FQGNSA. V lost 2 bases and J 2 bases, leaving 10 bases between the germline ends. This CDR3 comprises 14 residues. As DNA, the CDR3 is TGTGCCAGCAGCTTAATGGCCACCACCTACGAGCAGTACTTC. It encodes CASSLMATTYEQYF.

This clonotype was picked up many times. The chain is built from TRBV7-8 and TRBJ2-3; no reliable D call. Germline-derived CDR1 and CDR2 are SGHVS and FQNEAQ. The CDR3 is 11 amino acids. V dropped 5 bases and J dropped 5 bases, with 5 bases sitting between them. This CDR3 reads CASSILDTQYF. The CDR3 DNA follows: TGTGCCAGCAGCATACTAGATACGCAGTATTTT.

This clonotype was observed a few times. This may be a read error, as it is one base from a much larger clone. The chain couples TRBV29-1 to TRBJ2-1; 8 bases line up with TRBD2. Germline lookup yields CDR1 SQVTM and CDR2 ANQGSEA. V lost 5 bases, J lost 10 bases, and 10 bases stayed unmatched. This CDR3 is built from 13 residues. The CDR3 DNA reads TGCAGCGTTATACCAGCGGGAGCCGGAGAGCAGTTCTTC. Amino acid sequence: CSVIPAGAGEQFF.

This clonotype was seen ten or more times. The V gene is TRBV20-1, the J gene TRBJ2-7; 7 bases align to TRBD2. In germline, CDR1 is DFQATT, CDR2 SNEGSKA (reference sequence). The length of the CDR3 is 14 residues. The V gene end was trimmed by 0 bases and the J gene end by 2 bases; junction bases not matched to a gene: 4. This chain's CDR3 is CSARDRRGTYEQYF. The CDR3 DNA sequence: TGCAGTGCTAGAGATCGGCGGGGGACCTACGAGCAGTACTTC.

At least ten counts were recorded for this clonotype. The chain recombines TRBV19 with TRBJ2-1; perhaps TRBD2 as D (7 bases). The CDR3 has 14 residues. V was shortened by 5 bases and J by 4 bases, with 12 bases between the two germline ends. Germline values: CDR1 LNHDA, CDR2 SQIVND (reference sequence). CDR3 sequence reads: CASSAGAGYNEQFF. The CDR3, as DNA: TGTGCCAGTAGTGCGGGGGCGGGTTACAATGAGCAGTTCTTC.

V gene TRBV7-3 combines with J gene TRBJ2-1; 7 positions agree with TRBD1. The germline CDR1 and CDR2 sequences are SGHTA and FQGTGA. This CDR3 spans 16 amino acids. The trim removed 5 bases at V and 2 bases at J, leaving 9 bases unmatched. In nucleotides, the CDR3 is TGTGCCAGCAGCCACCACAGGGGAGATGCCTACAATGAGCAGTTCTTC. Encoded protein: CASSHHRGDAYNEQFF.

The chain employs TRBV5-1 and TRBJ2-3; 10 positions agree with TRBD2. The CDR3 extends over 17 amino acids. V was pared by 4 bases and J by 1 base, with 9 bases of the junction left unmatched. Germline assignment: CDR1 SGHRS and CDR2 YFSETQ. CDR3 DNA: TGCGCCAGCAGCCTTAGCGGGAGGTCGGTTGGCACAGATACGCAGTATTTT. Amino acid sequence: CASSLSGRSVGTDTQYF. Drawing the rest from reference TRBV5-1 and TRBJ2-3, the complete variable domain is KAGVTQTPRYLIKTRGQQVTLSCSPISGHRSVSWYQQTPGQGLQFLFEYFSETQRNKGNFPGRFSGRQFSNSRSEMNVSTLELGDSALYLCASSLSGRSVGTDTQYFGPGTRLTVL.

Many counts were recorded for this clonotype. The chain is built from TRBV24-1 and TRBJ2-1; D remains ambiguous. The CDR3 contains 11 residues. V gave up 2 bases and J gave up 9 bases, with 4 bases separating them. Germline loops: CDR1 KGHDR, CDR2 SFDVKD. In DNA, the CDR3 is TGTGCCACCAGTGATTATGGTGAGCAGTTCTTC. Translation gives CATSDYGEQFF.

The V and J genes are TRBV28 and TRBJ1-5; D uncertain. Germline V gene sequence: CDR1 MDHEN, CDR2 SYDVKM. The length of the CDR3 is 17 residues. V lost 3 bases and J 0 bases, leaving 15 bases between the germline ends. CDR3 amino acids: CASSFYGYRNSNQPQHF. CDR3 in DNA: TGTGCCAGCAGTTTCTACGGGTACCGGAATAGCAATCAGCCCCAGCATTTT.

This clonotype was recorded many times. The V gene is TRBV6-2 or TRBV6-3, the J gene TRBJ2-1, with 7 bases identical to TRBD2. Germline V lookup: CDR1 MNHEY, CDR2 SVGEGT. The length of the CDR3 is 16 residues. J lost 5 bases, V lost 5 bases, and 12 bases had no gene match. CDR3 nucleotide sequence: TGTGCCAGCAGTGACGGGGCTAGCGGAGTACACAATGAGCAGTTCTTC. This encodes CASSDGASGVHNEQFF.

This clonotype was seen a few times. A much larger clonotype is one base distant, so this may be a read error. The CDR3 does not end in the conserved phenylalanine or tryptophan, so this is likely a read error. The chain has TRBV30 and TRBJ1-2; D might be TRBD1 (6 bases). V was pared by 3 bases and J by 4 bases, with 12 bases between. The CDR3 runs to 13 residues. The germline V gene has CDR1 GTSNPN and CDR2 SVGIG (reference sequence). The CDR3: CAWRDRQIYGYTY. In nucleotides, the CDR3 is TGTGCCTGGAGAGACAGGCAAATCTATGGCTACACCTAC.

To note about this clonotype: A much larger clonotype is one base distant, so this may be a read error. No conserved phenylalanine or tryptophan ends this CDR3, so it is likely a read error. V gene TRBV6-1 combines with J gene TRBJ2-7; no reliable D call. The CDR3 is made up of 14 amino acids. Per germline, CDR1 MNHNS and CDR2 SASEGT. V lost 5 bases to trimming and J lost 4 bases, with 15 bases between them. The CDR3 spells CASSYGLGSYEQYL. The CDR3 DNA is TGTGCCAGCAGTTACGGGCTTGGGTCGTACGAGCAGTACCTC.

V usage is TRBV29-1 and J usage is TRBJ2-2; D may be TRBD2 (6 bases). This CDR3 contains 14 residues. Germline V CDR1 and CDR2: SQVTM, ANQGSEA. Trimming pared 4 bases from V and 10 bases from J, leaving 19 bases between. CDR3 in DNA: TGCAGCGTTGCGGGCAGGACTAACACGGAGGAGCTGTTTTTT. This translates into CSVAGRTNTEELFF.

The sample holds many counts of this clonotype. This sequence joins TRBV4-1 and TRBJ1-1; D might be TRBD1 (5 bases). CDR1 and CDR2 (germline): MGHRA, YSYEKL. The germline V and J ends were trimmed by 3 bases and 1 base, with 15 bases remaining between them. CDR3 length: 16 amino acids. CDR3 amino acids: CASSHMGGRQNTEAFF. CDR3 coding DNA: TGCGCCAGCAGCCACATGGGGGGACGGCAGAACACTGAAGCTTTCTTT.

This clonotype came up many times. V gene TRBV19 combines with J gene TRBJ2-1, with TRBD2 matching over 7 bases. With 1 base clipped from V and 4 bases from J, the junction kept 7 bases outside the gene matches. The germline gives CDR1 LNHDA, CDR2 SQIVND (reference sequence). The CDR3 is 16 amino acids. The DNA of the CDR3 is TGTGCCAGTAGTATAGGTGCTAGCGGATTTTACAATGAGCAGTTCTTC. The encoded protein is CASSIGASGFYNEQFF.

In its sample, this clonotype was seen many times. The rearrangement uses TRBV20-1 and TRBJ2-1; weak D call: TRBD2 (7 bases). V was shortened by 5 bases and J by 4 bases, with 15 bases between the two germline ends. The CDR3 is made up of 14 amino acids. Per germline, CDR1 DFQATT and CDR2 SNEGSKA (reference sequence). CDR3 amino acids: CSARGGALYNEQFF. Written as DNA, the CDR3 is TGCAGTGCTCGAGGGGGGGCCCTGTACAATGAGCAGTTCTTC.

This clonotype was detected ten times or more. The DNA of the CDR3 is TGTGCCAGCAGCCAAGAAAGCGCGTCCTACGAGCAGTACTTC. It codes for CASSQESASYEQYF. V and J are TRBV4-2 and TRBJ2-7; D remains unclear. There are 14 residues in the CDR3. The V gene lost 0 bases and the J gene lost 1 base, with 7 bases spanning the gap. Germline assignment: CDR1 LGHNA and CDR2 YNFKEQ.

This clonotype came up a few times. The chain has TRBV5-1 and TRBJ1-2, with D possibly TRBD1 on 5 matching bases. Germline V gene data show CDR1 as SGHRS and CDR2 as YFSETQ. This CDR3 comprises 14 residues. Trimming stripped 0 bases from V and 6 bases from J, with 12 bases between. DNA for the CDR3: TGCGCCAGCAGCTTGGAAGGGGAGAGAGATGGCTACACCTTC. Its protein product is CASSLEGERDGYTF.

Turning to this clonotype: Possible read error: a much larger clone is one base away. The gene calls are TRBV7-9 and TRBJ2-7; perhaps TRBD1 as D (6 bases). The CDR3 extends over 14 amino acids. With 11 bases removed from V and 4 bases from J, the gap between germline ends came to 21 bases. The V gene's germline CDR1 is SEHNR and CDR2 FQNEAQ (reference sequence). For the CDR3, the DNA is TGTGCCGGCGGACTTACAGGGATGGTTTACGAGCAGTACTTC. It is translated as CAGGLTGMVYEQYF.

This clonotype showed up many times. This sequence joins TRBV7-9 and TRBJ2-7; D call uncertain. CDR3 size: 12 residues. The germline V gene has CDR1 SEHNR and CDR2 FQNEAQ (reference sequence). V lost 3 bases and J lost 5, with 8 bases in between. CDR3: CASSLEWNEQYF. CDR3 bases: TGTGCCAGCAGCTTGGAGTGGAACGAGCAGTACTTC.

This clonotype was observed a handful of times. This chain links TRBV4-1 with TRBJ1-1, with TRBD1 matching 10 bases. V trimming: 4 bases; J trimming: 4 bases; junction bases outside the gene matches: 9. There are 16 residues in the CDR3. CDR1 and CDR2 from the germline V gene are MGHRA and YSYEKL. In nucleotides, the CDR3 is TGCGCCAGCAGCCTACAAGAACGGGACAGGGGCACTGAAGCTTTCTTT. Its protein is CASSLQERDRGTEAFF.